This T cell receptor beta chain is from a study of blood T cell repertoires in COVID-19 (dated by TCRdb to the early 2020s). Study-wide context: Samples covering the acute and convalescent phases of COVID-19 were provided by collaborators in the United States, Italy and Spain. The material from the prospective study consisted of cDNA or gDNA derived from T cells, B-cell-depleted T cells, or PBMCs. The dataset comprised deeply sampled blood TCRbeta repertoires from subjects exposed to, actively infected with, or recovered from COVID-19. The repertoires were made available in a free public database intended to serve as a resource for research on the immune response to SARS-CoV-2. The samples were drawn from the first 160 participants of the ongoing ImmuneRACE study and from 1,254 subjects provided by 6 global collaborators. Sample metadata almost always included a de-identified subject ID, COVID-19 status, age in years and sex. Where available, HLA class I and class II types were taken from metadata supplied by the sample provider and were not determined by assay-based typing.

Samples from volunteer blood donors who had recovered from COVID-19 were contributed by a second Seattle source. Whole blood was collected in K2EDTA tubes by collaborating institutions according to the institutions' own protocols. For TCRbeta analysis, collaborator samples were shipped as frozen whole blood, as isolated PBMCs, or as DNA extracted from either sample type. The germline V gene sets CDR1 to SNHLY and CDR2 to FYNNEI. V is pared back by 7 bases and J by 8 bases, with 20 bases lying between the germline termini. Including the terminal cysteine and phenylalanine, the CDR3 comprises 14 residues. This entry keeps only the CDR3 DNA: 42 bases, framed from base 1. Notes on this clone: It lacks a known antigen. No much larger clonotype is one base removed from it; base qualities were not supplied.

TCRbeta CDR3 regions were amplified from genomic DNA by means of the immunoSEQ Assay, a bias-controlled multiplex PCR. The study's own analysis went as follows. The number of nucleated cells in each sample was estimated from the amplification of reference gene primers within the assay. To quantify the absolute abundance of each unique TCRbeta CDR3 rearrangement, sequence reads were collapsed and filtered. Productive Simpson clonality was computed per sample as the square root of Simpson's diversity index over productive rearrangements. TCRdb stores this immuneACCESS table with in-frame sequences only. Part of the clones is absent; in the studies checked, under half of the shortfall reflects unresolved V genes, and no reason is known for the rest. V, J and clone size are those of that table, while D and trimming were read from the DNA. Present in this sample are some 250,000 clones, roughly 90% of which were seen just once. Jointly, the top ten make up approximately 2.1% of the sample.

Results the study describes overall, beyond this receptor: Clinical and demographic metadata were provided uncurated, with the amount varying by source and participant.

Sequenced material: peripheral blood. This clonotype was sampled from a young man who had recovered from COVID-19. Recombination linked TRBV2 to TRBJ1-2; possibly the D gene is TRBD1, per 5 matching bases. The DNA is as follows: TGTGCCAGCACCCGGACACCCCACAGTGGGGGCTACACCTTC. Its translation is CASTRTPHSGGYTF.